This T cell receptor (beta chain) derives from a study of T cells in Graves' hyperthyroidism and ophthalmopathy. The PBMCs were taken from approximately 9.7 ml of fresh peripheral blood. Note on this clonotype: What it binds is not known.

What was amplified from RNA transcripts were TCR beta CDR3 regions. The TCR CDR3 first-round RT-PCR relied on the HTBI primer set. Each CDR3 protein is one row after TCRdb ran MiXCR on the multiplex PCR reads. Among over 700,000 distinct CDR3 sequences listed, around 20% were seen once. The junction had 1 base not matched to a gene; V was cut back by 0 bases and J by 5 bases. The CDR3 is 14 amino acids. In germline, CDR1 is SGDLS, CDR2 YYNGEE. Study observations and caveats: Peripheral blood also featured most of the thyroid clonotypes expanded above 0.001.

This clonotype was obtained from a woman between 45 and 60 years old with Graves' hyperthyroidism that later progressed to Graves' ophthalmopathy. The J gene is TRBJ2-4, the V gene TRBV9; 8 bases line up with TRBD2. Source material: blood. The CDR3 is CASSVAGGENIQYF. In DNA form, the CDR3 reads TGTGCCAGCAGCGTAGCGGGGGGGGAAAACATTCAGTACTTC.